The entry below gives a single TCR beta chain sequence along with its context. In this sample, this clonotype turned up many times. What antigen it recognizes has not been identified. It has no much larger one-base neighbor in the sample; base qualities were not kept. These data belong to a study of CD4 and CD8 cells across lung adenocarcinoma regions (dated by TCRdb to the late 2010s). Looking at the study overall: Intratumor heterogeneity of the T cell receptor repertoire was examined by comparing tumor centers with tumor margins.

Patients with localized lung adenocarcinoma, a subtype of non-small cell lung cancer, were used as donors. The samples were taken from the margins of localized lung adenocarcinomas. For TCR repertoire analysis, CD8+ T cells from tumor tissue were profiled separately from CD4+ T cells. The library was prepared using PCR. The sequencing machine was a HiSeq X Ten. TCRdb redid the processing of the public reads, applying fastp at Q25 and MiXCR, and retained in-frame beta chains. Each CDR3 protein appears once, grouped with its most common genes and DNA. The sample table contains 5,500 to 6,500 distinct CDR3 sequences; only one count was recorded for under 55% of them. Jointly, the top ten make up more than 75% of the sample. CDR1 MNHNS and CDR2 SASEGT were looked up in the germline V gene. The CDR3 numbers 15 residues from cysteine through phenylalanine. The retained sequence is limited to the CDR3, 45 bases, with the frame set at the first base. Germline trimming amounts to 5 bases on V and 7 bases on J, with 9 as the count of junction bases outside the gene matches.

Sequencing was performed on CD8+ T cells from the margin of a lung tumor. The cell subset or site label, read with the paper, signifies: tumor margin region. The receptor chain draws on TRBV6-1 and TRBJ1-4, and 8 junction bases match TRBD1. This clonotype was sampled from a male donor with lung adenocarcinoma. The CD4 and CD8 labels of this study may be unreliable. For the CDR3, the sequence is CASSSLETGVEKLFF. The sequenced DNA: TGTGCCAGCAGTAGCTTAGAGACAGGGGTTGAAAAACTGTTTTTT.